These 19 T cell receptor beta chains share one sample of origin, sequenced in a study of blood T cell repertoires in COVID-19. The protocol was immunoSEQ multiplex PCR, while the TCRdb copy is restricted to in-frame clones and leaves out a portion. The data contain tens of thousands of clones, approximately 80% of them seen just once; the ten biggest clones take up more than 13%. Sequencing was performed on peripheral blood. The receptor source for this set is a man older than 75 with active or convalescent COVID-19.

The rearrangement uses TRBV10-2 and TRBJ1-5, with 9 bases identical to TRBD1. The CDR3 sequence is 15 residues long. V was pared by 6 bases and J by 3 bases, with 6 bases of the junction left unmatched. Germline assignment: CDR1 WSHSY and CDR2 SAAADI. Here the CDR3 DNA reads TGCGCCAGCAGAAGGACAGGGGTAAACAATCAGCCCCAGCATTTT. Translating gives CASRRTGVNNQPQHF.

The chain has TRBV3-1 (or the pseudogene TRBV3-2) and TRBJ2-2; a possible D gene is TRBD2 (6 bases). The CDR3 has 14 residues. Per the germline V gene, CDR1 is LGHDT and CDR2 is YNNKEL (reference sequence). V was cut by 5 bases and J by 6 bases, with 13 bases left in between. The CDR3 spells CASSANAGSGELFF. The CDR3 DNA is TGTGCCAGCAGCGCCAACGCGGGGTCCGGGGAGCTGTTTTTT.

The DNA of the CDR3 is TGTGCCACCAGGGGGACTAGCGTGACTGGTGAGCAGTTCTTC. Its translation is CATRGTSVTGEQFF. The rearrangement joins TRBV24-1 to TRBJ2-1; 10 positions agree with TRBD2. CDR1 and CDR2 from the germline V gene are KGHDR and SFDVKD. The CDR3 runs to 14 residues. The trim removed 7 bases at V and 9 bases at J, leaving 8 bases unmatched.

The CDR3: CATLRSRALSLNTEAFF. The CDR3 nucleotides read TGTGCCACTCTCCGGTCCAGGGCCCTGTCTTTGAACACTGAAGCTTTCTTT. This chain links TRBV24-1 with TRBJ1-1; a weak D match, TRBD1 (5 bases). CDR1 is KGHDR, CDR2 SFDVKD, per germline. V dropped 10 bases and J dropped 0 bases, with 23 bases sitting between them. The CDR3 is made up of 17 amino acids.

In DNA form, the CDR3 reads TGTGCCAGCAGCCCCCGCGGCGGGGGGGCCGTCGGCACCGGGGAGCTGTTTTTT. Protein product: CASSPRGGGAVGTGELFF. The chain carries TRBV7-6 and TRBJ2-2; 9 bases agree with TRBD2. With V trimmed by 5 bases and J by 4 bases, 14 bases remained unmatched. This CDR3 has 18 residues. The germline gives CDR1 SGHVS, CDR2 FNYEAQ.

The chain carries TRBV4-3 and TRBJ2-7, with 7 bases identical to TRBD2. This CDR3 has 16 residues. Germline CDR1 reads LGHNA; CDR2 reads YSLEER. J was trimmed by 3 bases and V by 0 bases; bases with no gene match: 8. In nucleotides, the CDR3 is TGCGCCAGCAGCCAAGACCTGTCTAGCGGATTCTACGAGCAGTACTTC. It yields the protein CASSQDLSSGFYEQYF.

CDR3 sequence: CASKGTGGNEQFF. The CDR3 DNA reads as TGTGCCAGCAAGGGGACAGGGGGAAATGAGCAGTTCTTC. The chain combines TRBV27 with TRBJ2-1; 11 positions agree with TRBD1. From germline, CDR1 is MNHEY and CDR2 SMNVEV (reference sequence). This CDR3 has 13 residues. V shed 7 bases, J shed 7 bases, and the junction held 3 bases outside the gene matches.

This clone appeared a few times. The J gene is TRBJ2-7, the V gene TRBV9, with a tentative D call TRBD1 (5 bases). The CDR3 consists of 11 residues. V was pared by 4 bases and J by 6 bases, with 8 bases between. In germline, CDR1 is SGDLS, CDR2 YYNGEE. CDR3 DNA: TGTGCCAGCAGCCAGGGTCTCGAGCAGTACTTC. This gives the protein CASSQGLEQYF.

The rearrangement uses TRBV29-1 and TRBJ2-3; 8 nucleotides match TRBD1. Per the germline V gene, CDR1 is SQVTM and CDR2 is ANQGSEA. Unmatched junction bases numbered 4, after V lost 5 bases and J lost 0 bases. The CDR3 length is 14 residues. Here the CDR3 reads CSVSSGGSTDTQYF. The DNA of the CDR3 is TGCAGCGTTTCGTCAGGGGGCAGCACAGATACGCAGTATTTT.

The gene calls are TRBV11-2 and TRBJ2-7; tentatively, D is TRBD2 (5 bases). The V end lost 2 bases, the J end lost 2 bases, and 19 bases lay between the germline ends. CDR1 is SGHAT, CDR2 FQNNGV, per germline. The CDR3 has 17 amino acids. The CDR3 region is CASSLPTGLAYTYEQYF. CDR3 DNA sequence: TGTGCCAGCAGCTTACCCACCGGATTAGCGTATACCTACGAGCAGTACTTC. The full variable domain, in which reference TRBV11-2 and TRBJ2-7 provide the parts outside the CDR3, is EAGVAQSPRYKIIEKRQSVAFWCNPISGHATLYWYQQILGQGPKLLIQFQNNGVVDDSQLPKDRFSAERLKGVDSTLKIQPAKLEDSAVYLCASSLPTGLAYTYEQYFGPGTRLTVT.

The gene calls are TRBV7-2 and TRBJ1-4; a possible D gene is TRBD1 (6 bases). The germline CDR1 and CDR2 sequences are SGHTA and FQGNSA. This CDR3 comprises 18 residues. V was cut by 1 base and J by 3 bases, with 18 bases left in between. CDR3 protein: CASSLGTLSTGSNEKLFF. The CDR3 region has the DNA TGTGCCAGCAGCTTAGGAACCCTCTCGACAGGCTCTAATGAAAAACTGTTTTTT.

This CDR3 is CASSLGRNSPLHF. The CDR3 DNA sequence: TGTGCCAGCAGTTTGGGGAGAAATTCACCCCTCCACTTT. The chain couples TRBV12-3 or TRBV12-4 to TRBJ1-6; no firm D call. Trimming took off 3 bases at V and 7 bases at J, with 7 bases between the two ends. This CDR3 is 13 amino acids long.

The CDR3 spells CASSLAGDPGANVLTF. In nucleotides, the CDR3 is TGCGCCAGCAGCTTGGCAGGGGACCCTGGGGCCAACGTCCTGACTTTC. The J gene is TRBJ2-6, the V gene TRBV5-1; TRBD1 is a possible D gene (6 bases). The germline V gene encodes CDR1 SGHRS and CDR2 YFSETQ. V lost 0 bases to trimming and J lost 2 bases, with 9 bases between them. This CDR3 comprises 16 residues.

The chain joins TRBV10-3 to TRBJ1-5; unclear D gene. Germline V lookup: CDR1 ENHRY, CDR2 SYGVKD. This CDR3 is built from 15 residues. The V end was cut by 2 bases, the J end by 4 bases, with 12 bases between. The CDR3 sequence is CAISEDFPVNQPQHF. Written as DNA, the CDR3 is TGTGCCATCAGTGAGGACTTTCCCGTAAATCAGCCCCAGCATTTT.

The chain carries TRBV19 and TRBJ1-5; 9 bases agree with TRBD1. CDR3 length: 17 amino acids. Germline V gene sequence: CDR1 LNHDA, CDR2 SQIVND (reference sequence). The V segment lost 6 bases and the J segment 0 bases; nucleotides outside the gene matches: 9. CDR3 DNA: TGTGCCAGTAGCCTAGGGCGGGACAGGGCTAGCAATCAGCCCCAGCATTTT. Its translation: CASSLGRDRASNQPQHF.

Only one count was recorded for this clone. The genes are TRBV7-6 and TRBJ1-1; D remains ambiguous. The V end was cut by 0 bases, the J end by 5 bases, with 7 bases between. The CDR3 is 13 residues long. From germline, CDR1 is SGHVS and CDR2 FNYEAQ. The CDR3 is CASSLARGTEAFF. The CDR3 bases are TGTGCCAGCAGCTTAGCGCGGGGTACTGAAGCTTTCTTT.

The chain recombines TRBV14 with TRBJ2-1; D is possibly TRBD2 (7 bases). Trimming removed 0 bases at V and 5 bases at J, with 11 bases between. Germline V CDR1 and CDR2: SGHDN, FVKESK. The CDR3 spans 15 residues. The CDR3 sequence is CASSQDGGPNNEQFF. The CDR3, as DNA: TGTGCCAGCAGCCAAGACGGGGGGCCTAACAATGAGCAGTTCTTC.

V is TRBV5-1 and J is TRBJ1-1; 11 bases map to TRBD1. The CDR3 loop spans 18 amino acids. Trimming removed 2 bases from V and 4 bases from J; junction bases left unmatched: 13. The germline CDR1 and CDR2 sequences are SGHRS and YFSETQ. In DNA form, the CDR3 reads TGCGCCAGCAGCTTTACCTCTGGACAGGGGGCGATGGGCACTGAAGCTTTCTTT. Translation gives CASSFTSGQGAMGTEAFF.

The J gene is TRBJ1-5, the V gene TRBV28; no reliable D call. Trimming removed 2 bases from V and 3 bases from J, with 8 bases in between. Germline assignment: CDR1 MDHEN and CDR2 SYDVKM. This CDR3 comprises 14 residues. Here the CDR3 reads CASSLPRDNQPQHF. As DNA, the CDR3 is TGTGCCAGCAGTTTACCGAGGGACAATCAGCCCCAGCATTTT.